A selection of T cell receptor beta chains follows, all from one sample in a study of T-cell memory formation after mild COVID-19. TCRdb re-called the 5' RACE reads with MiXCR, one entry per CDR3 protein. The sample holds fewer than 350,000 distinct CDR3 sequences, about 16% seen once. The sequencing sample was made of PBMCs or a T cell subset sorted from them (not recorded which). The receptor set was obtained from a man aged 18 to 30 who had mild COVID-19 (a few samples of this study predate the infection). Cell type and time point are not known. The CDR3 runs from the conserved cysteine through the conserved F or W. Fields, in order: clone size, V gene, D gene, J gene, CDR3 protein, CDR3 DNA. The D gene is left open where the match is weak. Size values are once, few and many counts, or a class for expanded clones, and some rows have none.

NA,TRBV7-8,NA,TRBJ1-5,CASSEAQVVNQPQHF,TGTGCCAGCAGCGAGGCGCAGGTAGTCAATCAGCCCCAGCATTTT
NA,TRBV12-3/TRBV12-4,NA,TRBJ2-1,CASKGDAYNEQFF,TGTGCCAGCAAAGGGGACGCTTACAATGAGCAGTTCTTC
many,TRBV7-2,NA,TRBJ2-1,CASGDRTASYNEQFF,TGTGCCAGCGGCGATAGGACAGCCTCCTACAATGAGCAGTTCTTC
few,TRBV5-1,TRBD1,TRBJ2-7,CASSATGTAYEQYF,TGCGCCAGCAGCGCAACCGGGACAGCCTACGAGCAGTACTTC
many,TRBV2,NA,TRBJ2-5,CASSEEWYPVVYF,TGTGCCAGCAGTGAAGAGTGGTACCCGGTCGTATACTTC
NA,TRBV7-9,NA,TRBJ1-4,CASSLHDPAELFF,TGTGCCAGCAGCTTACACGACCCGGCGGAACTGTTTTTT
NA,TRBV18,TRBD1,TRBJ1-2,CASSFQGADYGYTF,TGTGCCAGCTCATTCCAGGGGGCCGACTATGGCTACACCTTC
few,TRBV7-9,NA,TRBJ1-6,CASSSQGAYNSPLHF,TGTGCCAGCAGCTCCCAGGGCGCCTATAATTCACCCCTCCACTTT
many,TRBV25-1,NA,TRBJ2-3,CASSEHYTDTQYF,TGTGCCAGCAGTGAGCACTACACAGATACGCAGTATTTT
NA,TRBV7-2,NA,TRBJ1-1,CASSGRRGAATEAFF,TGTGCCAGCAGCGGAAGAAGGGGTGCGGCCACTGAAGCTTTCTTT
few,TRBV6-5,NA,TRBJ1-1,CASSFFPGLNTEAFF,TGTGCCAGCAGTTTTTTCCCCGGATTGAACACTGAAGCTTTCTTT
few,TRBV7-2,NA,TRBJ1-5,CASSLAVNNQPQHF,TGTGCCAGCAGCTTAGCGGTCAACAATCAGCCCCAGCATTTT
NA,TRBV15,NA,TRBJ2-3,CATSRVGGGGDTEYF,TGTGCCACCAGCAGAGTAGGGGGCGGGGGCGATACGGAGTATTTT
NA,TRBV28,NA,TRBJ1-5,CASSLNPTLLKKNSNQPQHF,TGTGCCAGCAGTTTAAACCCCACACTCCTCAAGAAAAATAGCAATCAGCCCCAGCATTTT
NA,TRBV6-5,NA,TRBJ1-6,CASRQGRGFSPLHF,TGTGCCAGCAGACAGGGAAGGGGGTTTTCACCCCTCCACTTT
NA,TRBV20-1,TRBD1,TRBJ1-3,CSARRLQGSGNTIYF,TGCAGTGCTAGACGGCTACAGGGGTCTGGAAACACCATATATTTT
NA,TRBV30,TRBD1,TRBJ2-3,CAWLRGLAQYF,TGTGCCTGGCTCAGGGGGCTGGCGCAGTATTTT
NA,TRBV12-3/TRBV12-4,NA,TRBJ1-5,CASSRQVYQPQHF,TGTGCCAGCAGCCGACAGGTTTATCAGCCCCAGCATTTT
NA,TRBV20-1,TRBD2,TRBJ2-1,CSARGTSGGPNPEQFF,TGCAGTGCTAGGGGGACTAGCGGGGGCCCCAATCCGGAGCAGTTCTTC
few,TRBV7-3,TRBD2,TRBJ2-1,CASSPGRGASYNEQFF,TGTGCCAGCAGCCCCGGGCGGGGGGCCTCCTACAATGAGCAGTTCTTC
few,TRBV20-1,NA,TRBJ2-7,CSASGGLYEQYF,TGCAGTGCTAGCGGGGGGCTGTACGAGCAGTACTTC
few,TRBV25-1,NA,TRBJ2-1,CASSQNEQFF,TGTGCCAGCAGTCAAAATGAGCAGTTCTTC
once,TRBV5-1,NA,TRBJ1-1,CASSLDPGSSEAFF,TGCGCCAGCAGCTTGGATCCAGGGAGCTCTGAAGCTTTCTTT
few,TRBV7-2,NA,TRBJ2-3,CASSPARGRRTDTQYF,TGTGCCAGCAGCCCCGCCCGGGGCAGACGCACAGATACGCAGTATTTT
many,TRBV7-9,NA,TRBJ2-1,CASSGVVQAGRIPNEQFF,TGTGCCAGCAGCGGTGTCGTTCAGGCAGGGAGGATACCCAATGAGCAGTTCTTC
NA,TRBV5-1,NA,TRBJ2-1,CASSWTGLRWFF,TGCGCCAGCAGCTGGACGGGACTCCGGTGGTTCTTC
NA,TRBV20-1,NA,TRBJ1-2,CSAPWAGRYGYTF,TGCAGTGCTCCATGGGCAGGGAGGTATGGCTACACCTTC
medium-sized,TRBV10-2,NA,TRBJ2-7,CASGSPYEQYF,TGCGCCAGCGGGTCCCCCTACGAGCAGTACTTC
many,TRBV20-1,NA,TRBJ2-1,CSAPPGAGKGEQFF,TGCAGTGCTCCTCCGGGGGCAGGGAAGGGTGAGCAGTTCTTC
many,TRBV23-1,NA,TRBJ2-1,CASSHLGDVSSYNEQFF,TGCGCCAGCAGTCATCTTGGGGACGTAAGCTCCTACAATGAGCAGTTCTTC
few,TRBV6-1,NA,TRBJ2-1,CASSAGAKVLEQFF,TGTGCCAGCAGTGCCGGGGCGAAAGTGCTTGAGCAGTTCTTC
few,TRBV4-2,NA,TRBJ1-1,CASSQDIGSWTEAFF,TGTGCCAGCAGCCAAGATATCGGGTCATGGACTGAAGCTTTCTTT
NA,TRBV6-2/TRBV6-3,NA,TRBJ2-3,CASRMWDTQYF,TGTGCCAGCAGAATGTGGGATACGCAGTATTTT
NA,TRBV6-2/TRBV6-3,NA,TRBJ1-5,CASSPWADNQPQHF,TGTGCCAGCAGCCCGTGGGCGGACAATCAGCCCCAGCATTTT
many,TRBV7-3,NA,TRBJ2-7,CASSLTPTAGPYEQYF,TGTGCCAGCAGCTTAACCCCCACCGCAGGGCCCTACGAGCAGTACTTC
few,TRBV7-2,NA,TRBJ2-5,CASSLGAAEETQYF,TGTGCCAGCAGCTTAGGAGCGGCCGAAGAGACCCAGTACTTC
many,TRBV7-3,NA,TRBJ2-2,CASSQGNTGELFF,TGTGCCAGCAGCCAAGGGAACACCGGGGAGCTGTTTTTT
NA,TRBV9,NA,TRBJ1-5,CASSVGPASNQPQHF,TGTGCCAGCAGCGTAGGCCCAGCGTCCAATCAGCCCCAGCATTTT
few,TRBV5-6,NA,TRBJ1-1,CASSQVERTANTEAFF,TGTGCCAGCAGCCAGGTTGAAAGGACAGCGAACACTGAAGCTTTCTTT
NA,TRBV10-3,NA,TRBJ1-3,CAIPWEAGNTIYF,TGTGCCATCCCTTGGGAGGCGGGAAACACCATATATTTT
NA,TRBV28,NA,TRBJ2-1,CASYQFSYNEQFF,TGTGCCAGCTACCAATTCTCCTACAATGAGCAGTTCTTC